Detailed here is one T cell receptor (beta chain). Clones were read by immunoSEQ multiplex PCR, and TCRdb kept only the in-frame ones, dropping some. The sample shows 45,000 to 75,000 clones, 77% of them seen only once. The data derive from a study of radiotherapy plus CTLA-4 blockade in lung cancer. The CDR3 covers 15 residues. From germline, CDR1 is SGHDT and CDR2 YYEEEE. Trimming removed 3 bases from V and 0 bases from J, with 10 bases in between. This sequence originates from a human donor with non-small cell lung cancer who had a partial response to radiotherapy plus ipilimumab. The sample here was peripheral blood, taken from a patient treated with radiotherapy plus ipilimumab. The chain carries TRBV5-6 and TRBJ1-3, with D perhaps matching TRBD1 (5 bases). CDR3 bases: TGTGCCAGCAGCTGGGGCGGCGGCTCTGGAAACACCATATATTTT. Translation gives CASSWGGGSGNTIYF.